These 22 T cell receptor beta chains share one sample of origin, sequenced in a study of blood T cell repertoires in COVID-19. Sequencing was performed with immunoSEQ multiplex PCR; in TCRdb, only in-frame clones are kept and a portion is missing. The sample has some 300,000 clones; approximately 89% are singletons. Sequencing was carried out using peripheral blood. These TCRs come from a woman aged 25 to 39 with COVID-19, enrolled during active disease.

This chain joins TRBV18 and TRBJ2-5, with D maybe TRBD2 (7 bases). Deletions cut 5 bases from V and 5 bases from J, with 12 bases between. CDR1 and CDR2 (germline): KGHSH, LQKENI. The CDR3 is 13 residues long. This CDR3 is CASSSQGGETQYF. The CDR3, as DNA: TGTGCCAGCTCATCACAGGGAGGGGAGACCCAGTACTTC.

The rearrangement joins TRBV15 to TRBJ1-2; D is ambiguous. Per germline, CDR1 LNHNV and CDR2 YYDKDF (reference sequence). Deletions cut 5 bases from V and 0 bases from J, with 16 bases between. The CDR3 totals 16 residues. CDR3: CATSRYSYPSNYGYTF. CDR3 nucleotide sequence: TGTGCCACCAGCCGGTACTCTTACCCCTCTAACTATGGCTACACCTTC.

The chain employs TRBV30 and TRBJ1-2, with D perhaps matching TRBD1 (5 bases). The CDR3 extends over 14 amino acids. The germline V and J ends were trimmed by 5 bases and 7 bases, with 20 bases remaining between them. Germline-derived CDR1 and CDR2 are GTSNPN and SVGIG (reference sequence). In nucleotides, the CDR3 is TGTGCCTGGGTCCCCGGGACTGTAGTCTCTGGCTACACCTTC. Its translation is CAWVPGTVVSGYTF.

V gene TRBV7-2 combines with J gene TRBJ1-2; D unclear. V was pared by 5 bases and J by 6 bases, with 16 bases between. Per the germline V gene, CDR1 is SGHTA and CDR2 is FQGNSA. The CDR3 is 14 amino acids. The CDR3: CASSPSALVDGYTF. For the CDR3, the DNA is TGTGCCAGCAGCCCTAGCGCCCTCGTCGATGGCTACACCTTC. The whole variable domain, remainder taken from reference TRBV7-2 and TRBJ1-2, is GAGVSQSPSNKVTEKGKDVELRCDPISGHTALYWYRQSLGQGLEFLIYFQGNSAPDKSGLPSDRFSAERTGGSVSTLTIQRTQQEDSAVYLCASSPSALVDGYTFGSGTRLTVV.

The rearrangement links TRBV5-1 to TRBJ2-7; a possible D gene is TRBD2 (5 bases). This CDR3 region has 16 residues. Trimming pared 4 bases from V and 4 bases from J, leaving 21 bases between. Germline-derived CDR1 and CDR2 are SGHRS and YFSETQ. The CDR3 bases are TGCGCCAGCAGCGTCCTGAGGGTGCCAGGAGATTACGAGCAGTACGTC. It specifies CASSVLRVPGDYEQYV.

The gene calls are TRBV11-2 and TRBJ2-6; D is uncertain. The CDR3 sequence is 15 residues long. Looked up from germline, CDR1 is SGHAT and CDR2 is FQNNGV. V lost 4 bases to trimming and J lost 1 base, with 8 bases between them. As DNA, the CDR3 is TGTGCCAGCAGCTCGCAGGTATCTGGGGCCAACGTCCTGACTTTC. This gives the protein CASSSQVSGANVLTF. The full variable domain, completed using reference TRBV11-2 and TRBJ2-6, is EAGVAQSPRYKIIEKRQSVAFWCNPISGHATLYWYQQILGQGPKLLIQFQNNGVVDDSQLPKDRFSAERLKGVDSTLKIQPAKLEDSAVYLCASSSQVSGANVLTFGAGSRLTVL.

V gene TRBV7-8 combines with J gene TRBJ2-7; D possibly corresponds to TRBD2 (6 bases). V was trimmed by 0 bases and J by 3 bases, leaving 9 bases between them. CDR1 and CDR2 from the germline V gene are SGHVS and FQNEAQ. The CDR3 spans 14 residues. The CDR3 DNA follows: TGTGCCAGCAGCTTAGCGGGGGGACTCTACGAGCAGTACGTC. Residues: CASSLAGGLYEQYV.

The chain has TRBV19 and TRBJ1-1; TRBD1 agrees at 7 bases. The germline V gene has CDR1 LNHDA and CDR2 SQIVND (reference sequence). The CDR3 runs to 14 residues. With V trimmed by 8 bases and J by 1 base, 7 bases remained unmatched. The CDR3 nucleotides are TGTGCCAGTTCGAGGACAGGAGGGAACACTGAAGCTTTCTTT. This gives the protein CASSRTGGNTEAFF.

Only one count was recorded for this clone. The rearrangement joins TRBV14 to TRBJ1-1; D is unclear. The germline V and J ends were trimmed by 0 bases and 6 bases, with 11 bases remaining between them. CDR3 length: 14 residues. CDR1 and CDR2 from the germline V gene are SGHDN and FVKESK. CDR3 in amino acids: CASSQDPLLPEAFF. In nucleotides, the CDR3 is TGTGCCAGCAGCCAAGATCCCCTTCTTCCTGAAGCTTTCTTT. Complete variable domain (other parts from reference TRBV14 and TRBJ1-1): EAGVTQFPSHSVIEKGQTVTLRCDPISGHDNLYWYRRVMGKEIKFLLHFVKESKQDESGMPNNRFLAERTGGTYSTLKVQPAELEDSGVYFCASSQDPLLPEAFFGQGTRLTVV.

The chain is built from TRBV6-1 and TRBJ1-1; D might be TRBD1 (5 bases). The CDR3 is 14 residues long. V was trimmed by 2 bases and J by 5 bases, leaving 12 bases between them. CDR1 and CDR2 (germline): MNHNS, SASEGT. The CDR3 sequence is CASSEQLRGTEAFF. The CDR3 bases are TGTGCCAGCAGTGAACAATTAAGGGGTACTGAAGCTTTCTTT.

V and J are TRBV11-2 and TRBJ1-5; TRBD1 is a possible D gene (5 bases). This CDR3 contains 15 residues. Germline assignment: CDR1 SGHAT and CDR2 FQNNGV. The ends were cut back, 5 bases at V and 6 bases at J, with 17 bases in the middle. DNA of the CDR3: TGTGCCAGCAGCCCCACCAGCGGGGGAGGTCAGCCCCAGCATTTT. It encodes CASSPTSGGGQPQHF. Drawing the rest from reference TRBV11-2 and TRBJ1-5, the complete variable domain is EAGVAQSPRYKIIEKRQSVAFWCNPISGHATLYWYQQILGQGPKLLIQFQNNGVVDDSQLPKDRFSAERLKGVDSTLKIQPAKLEDSAVYLCASSPTSGGGQPQHFGDGTRLSIL.

The CDR3 DNA follows: TGTGCCAGCAGCCAAGATTACCTGAGCAAAAACATTCAGTACTTC. The encoded protein is CASSQDYLSKNIQYF. The genes are TRBV3-1 (or the pseudogene TRBV3-2) and TRBJ2-4; D is undetermined. V lost 0 bases and J 3 bases, leaving 9 bases between the germline ends. The germline V gene encodes CDR1 LGHDT and CDR2 YNNKEL (reference sequence). The CDR3 is 15 amino acids.

This clone was observed a handful of times. This sequence joins TRBV6-5 and TRBJ2-7; unclear D gene. The V end lost 6 bases, the J end lost 5 bases, and 5 bases lay between the germline ends. This CDR3 contains 10 residues. CDR1 and CDR2 from the germline V gene are MNHEY and SVGAGI. CDR3 protein: CASRTHEQYV. CDR3 in DNA: TGTGCCAGCAGGACACACGAGCAGTACGTC.

This sequence joins TRBV6-5 and TRBJ1-1; possible D gene TRBD1, 5 bases. V was clipped by 7 bases and J by 5 bases, with 14 bases between them. This CDR3 has 13 amino acids. CDR1 is MNHEY and CDR2 is SVGAGI in the germline V gene. CDR3 nucleotide sequence: TGTGCCAGCAAGCCGGGGGGAAGAACTGAAGCTTTCTTT. Protein product: CASKPGGRTEAFF.

This chain connects TRBV2 to TRBJ2-5; D perhaps matches TRBD1 (6 bases). Trimming took 7 bases from V and 5 from J, leaving 11 bases between them. This CDR3 has 12 residues. The germline V gene has CDR1 SNHLY and CDR2 FYNNEI. The CDR3 nucleotides are TGTGCCAGCACTATGCAGGGGGAGACCCAGTACTTC. This gives the protein CASTMQGETQYF.

The chain is built from TRBV6-2 or TRBV6-3 and TRBJ1-3; 7 nucleotides line up with TRBD1. There are 16 residues in the CDR3. J lost 5 bases, V lost 6 bases, and 13 bases had no gene match. Germline V CDR1 and CDR2: MNHEY, SVGEGT. CDR3 in DNA: TGTGCCAGCAGGCCTACGGGACAGCGATCTAGAAACACCATATATTTT. The encoded protein is CASRPTGQRSRNTIYF.

This clone has a single count. The V call is TRBV5-4, the J call TRBJ1-1; 8 bases match TRBD1. J was trimmed by 5 bases and V by 7 bases; bases with no gene match: 13. Germline loops: CDR1 SGHNT, CDR2 YYREEE (reference sequence). This CDR3 region has 15 residues. The CDR3 sequence is CASSIGQGRITEAFF. The DNA of the CDR3 is TGTGCCAGCTCGATAGGACAGGGTCGGATTACTGAAGCTTTCTTT.

The V and J genes are TRBV4-1 and TRBJ2-3; a weak D match, TRBD2 (5 bases). Per germline, CDR1 MGHRA and CDR2 YSYEKL. Trimming left V 1 base short and J 2 bases short, with 13 bases between. The CDR3 consists of 16 residues. The CDR3 reads CASSQGKVTITDTQYF. CDR3 coding DNA: TGCGCCAGCAGCCAAGGGAAGGTGACTATCACAGATACGCAGTATTTT.

The rearrangement links TRBV4-1 to TRBJ2-7, with 7 bases matching TRBD2. There are 17 residues in the CDR3. Germline CDR1 MGHRA, CDR2 YSYEKL. V gave up 4 bases and J gave up 4 bases; unmatched junction bases: 16. The DNA of the CDR3 is TGCGCCAGCAGCCTCGGAATCGGGGACGGGGGGTCATACGAGCAGTACTTC. Its translation: CASSLGIGDGGSYEQYF.

The chain uses TRBV11-2 and TRBJ2-1, with D possibly TRBD1 on 5 matching bases. There are 15 residues in the CDR3. Per the germline V gene, CDR1 is SGHAT and CDR2 is FQNNGV. Trimming stripped 2 bases from V and 6 bases from J, with 14 bases between. In DNA form, the CDR3 reads TGTGCCAGCAGCTTACAGGGAAATGGGGTCAATGAGCAGTTCTTC. It is translated as CASSLQGNGVNEQFF.

The CDR3 spells CASSSTLGHTEAFF. CDR3 in DNA: TGTGCCAGCAGCTCCACCCTTGGGCACACTGAAGCTTTCTTT. This sequence joins TRBV11-2 and TRBJ1-1; D gene uncertain. Germline CDR1 and CDR2: SGHAT and FQNNGV. Trimming pared 4 bases from V and 3 bases from J, leaving 12 bases between. This CDR3 region has 14 residues. Together with reference TRBV11-2 and TRBJ1-1, the CDR3 gives the full variable domain: EAGVAQSPRYKIIEKRQSVAFWCNPISGHATLYWYQQILGQGPKLLIQFQNNGVVDDSQLPKDRFSAERLKGVDSTLKIQPAKLEDSAVYLCASSSTLGHTEAFFGQGTRLTVV.

The chain combines TRBV18 with TRBJ1-1; a possible D gene is TRBD1 (5 bases). The CDR3 is made up of 15 amino acids. Germline CDR1 is KGHSH and CDR2 is LQKENI. V lost 4 bases and J 10 bases, leaving 22 bases between the germline ends. This chain's CDR3 is CASSQLDIRGVGAFF. The CDR3, as DNA: TGTGCCAGCTCACAACTGGACATTCGAGGCGTCGGAGCTTTCTTT.